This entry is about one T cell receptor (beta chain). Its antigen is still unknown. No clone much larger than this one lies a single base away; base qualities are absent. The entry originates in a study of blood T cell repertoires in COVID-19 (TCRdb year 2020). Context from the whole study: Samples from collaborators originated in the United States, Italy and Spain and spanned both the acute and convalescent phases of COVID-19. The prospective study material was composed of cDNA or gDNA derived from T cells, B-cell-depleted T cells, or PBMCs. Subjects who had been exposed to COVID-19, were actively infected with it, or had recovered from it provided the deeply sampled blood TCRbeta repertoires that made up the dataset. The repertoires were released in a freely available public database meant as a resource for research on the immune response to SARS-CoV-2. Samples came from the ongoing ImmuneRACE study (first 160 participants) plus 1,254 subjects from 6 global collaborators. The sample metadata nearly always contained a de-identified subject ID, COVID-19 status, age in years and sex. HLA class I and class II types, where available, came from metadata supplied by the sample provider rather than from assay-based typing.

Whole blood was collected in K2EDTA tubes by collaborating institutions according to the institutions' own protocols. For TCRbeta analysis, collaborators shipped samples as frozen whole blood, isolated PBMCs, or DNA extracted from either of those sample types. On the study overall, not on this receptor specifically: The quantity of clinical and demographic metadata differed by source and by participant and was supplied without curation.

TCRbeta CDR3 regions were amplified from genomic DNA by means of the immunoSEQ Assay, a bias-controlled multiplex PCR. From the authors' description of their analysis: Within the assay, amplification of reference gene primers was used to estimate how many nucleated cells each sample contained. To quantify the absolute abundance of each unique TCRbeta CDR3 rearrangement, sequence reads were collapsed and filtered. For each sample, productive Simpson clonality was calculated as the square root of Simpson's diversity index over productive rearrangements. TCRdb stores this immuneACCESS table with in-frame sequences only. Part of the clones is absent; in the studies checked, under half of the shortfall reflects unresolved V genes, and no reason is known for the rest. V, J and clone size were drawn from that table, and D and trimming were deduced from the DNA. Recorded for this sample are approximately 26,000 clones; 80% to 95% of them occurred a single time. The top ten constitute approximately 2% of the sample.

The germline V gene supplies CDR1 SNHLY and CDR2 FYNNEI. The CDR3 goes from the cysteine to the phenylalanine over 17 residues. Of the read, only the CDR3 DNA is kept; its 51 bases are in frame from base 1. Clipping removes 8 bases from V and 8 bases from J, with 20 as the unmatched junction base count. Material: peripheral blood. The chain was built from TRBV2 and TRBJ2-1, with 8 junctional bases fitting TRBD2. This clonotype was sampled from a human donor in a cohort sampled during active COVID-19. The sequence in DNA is TGTGCCAGCTCAAAGGCGACGCCGGGACTAGTAGGCGATGAGCAGTTCTTC. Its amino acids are CASSKATPGLVGDEQFF.